This T cell receptor (beta chain) was retrieved from a study of shared clonotypes between healthy human individuals. The healthy adult donors were HIV-negative and reported no recent acute infections or vaccinations. There are 14 residues in the CDR3. Germline V gene lookup returns CDR1 SGHNT and CDR2 YYREEE (reference sequence). Trimming pared 6 bases from V and 7 bases from J, leaving 18 bases between. Measured with immunoSEQ multiplex PCR; TCRdb has only the in-frame clones, and not every one. The repertoire holds some 2,500,000 clones, about 90% seen once, with 0.3% to 0.4% in the top ten. The chain combines TRBV5-4 with TRBJ2-3; D is unclear. This clonotype originated in a man aged 18 to 30 in good health. Some clones in this sample may be carry-over from other donors' samples. The material sequenced was naive CD4+ T cells from PBMCs. Subset here: CD45RA+ positively selected. CDR3 residues: CASKQSGEIHTQYF. The CDR3 bases are TGTGCCAGCAAACAGTCTGGCGAGATTCATACGCAGTATTTT.